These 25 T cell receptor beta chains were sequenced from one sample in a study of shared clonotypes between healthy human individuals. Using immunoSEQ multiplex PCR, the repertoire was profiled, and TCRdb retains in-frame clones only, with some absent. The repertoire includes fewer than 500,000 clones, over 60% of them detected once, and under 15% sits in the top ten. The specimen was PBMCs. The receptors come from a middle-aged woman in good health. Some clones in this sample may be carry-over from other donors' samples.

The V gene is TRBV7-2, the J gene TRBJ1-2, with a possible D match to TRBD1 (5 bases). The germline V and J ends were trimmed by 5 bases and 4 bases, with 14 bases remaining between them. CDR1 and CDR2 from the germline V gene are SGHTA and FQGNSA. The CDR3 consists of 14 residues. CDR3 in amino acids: CASSPRDVPYGYTF. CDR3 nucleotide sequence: TGTGCCAGCAGCCCACGGGACGTCCCCTATGGCTACACCTTC.

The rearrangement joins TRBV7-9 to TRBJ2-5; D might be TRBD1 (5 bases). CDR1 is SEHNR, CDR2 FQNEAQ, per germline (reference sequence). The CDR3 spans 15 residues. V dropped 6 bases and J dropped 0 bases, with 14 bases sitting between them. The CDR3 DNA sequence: TGTGCCAGCAGGGGCGGTCAGGGCCACCAAGAGACCCAGTACTTC. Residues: CASRGGQGHQETQYF.

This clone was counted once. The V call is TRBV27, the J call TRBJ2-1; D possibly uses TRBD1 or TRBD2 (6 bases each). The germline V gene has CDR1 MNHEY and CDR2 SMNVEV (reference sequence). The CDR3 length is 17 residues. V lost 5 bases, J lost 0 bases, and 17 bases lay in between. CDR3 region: CASSGGLARRSYNEQFF. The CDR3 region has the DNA TGTGCCAGCAGTGGGGGGCTAGCGCGCCGCTCCTACAATGAGCAGTTCTTC.

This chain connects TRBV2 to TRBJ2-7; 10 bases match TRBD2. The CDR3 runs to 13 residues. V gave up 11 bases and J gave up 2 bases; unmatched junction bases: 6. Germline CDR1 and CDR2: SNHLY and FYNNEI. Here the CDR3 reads CAGVGTSAYEQYF. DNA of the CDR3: TGTGCCGGAGTCGGGACTAGCGCCTACGAGCAGTACTTC.

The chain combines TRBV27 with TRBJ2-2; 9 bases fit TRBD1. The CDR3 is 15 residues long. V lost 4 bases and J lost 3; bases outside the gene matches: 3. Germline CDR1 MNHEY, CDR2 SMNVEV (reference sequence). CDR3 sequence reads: CASSSWTGDTGELFF. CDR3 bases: TGTGCCAGCAGTTCGTGGACAGGGGACACCGGGGAGCTGTTTTTT.

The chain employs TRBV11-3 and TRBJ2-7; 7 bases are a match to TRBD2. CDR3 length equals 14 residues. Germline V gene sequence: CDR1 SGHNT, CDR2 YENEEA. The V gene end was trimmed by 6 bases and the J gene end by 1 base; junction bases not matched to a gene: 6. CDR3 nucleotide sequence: TGTGCCAGCAGTCCTAGCGGCTATTCCTACGAGCAGTACTTC. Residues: CASSPSGYSYEQYF.

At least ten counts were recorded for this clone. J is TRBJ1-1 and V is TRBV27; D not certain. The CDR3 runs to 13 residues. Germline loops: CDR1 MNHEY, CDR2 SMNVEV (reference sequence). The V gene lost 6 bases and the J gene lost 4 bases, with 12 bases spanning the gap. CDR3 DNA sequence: TGTGCCAGCAGACCCCCTTGGGGCACTGAAGCTTTCTTT. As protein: CASRPPWGTEAFF.

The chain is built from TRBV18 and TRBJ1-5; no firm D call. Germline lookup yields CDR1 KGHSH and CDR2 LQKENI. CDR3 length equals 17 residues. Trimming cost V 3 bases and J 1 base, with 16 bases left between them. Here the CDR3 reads CASSPLGPGMSNQPQHF. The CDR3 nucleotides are TGTGCCAGCTCACCGCTGGGCCCAGGTATGAGCAATCAGCCCCAGCATTTT.

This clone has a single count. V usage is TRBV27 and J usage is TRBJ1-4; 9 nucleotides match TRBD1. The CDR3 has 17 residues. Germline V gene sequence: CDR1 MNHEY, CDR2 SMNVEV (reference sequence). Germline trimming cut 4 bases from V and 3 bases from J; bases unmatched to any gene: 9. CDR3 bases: TGTGCCAGCAGTTGGGACAGGGTACTTCTAGCTAATGAAAAACTGTTTTTT. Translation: CASSWDRVLLANEKLFF.

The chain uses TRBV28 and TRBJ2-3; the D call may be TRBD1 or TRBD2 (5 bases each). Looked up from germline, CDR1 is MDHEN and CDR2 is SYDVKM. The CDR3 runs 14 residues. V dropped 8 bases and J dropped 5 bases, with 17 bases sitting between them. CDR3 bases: TGTGCCAGCGGCGCGCCTACGAGGGGAGATACGCAGTATTTT. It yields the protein CASGAPTRGDTQYF.

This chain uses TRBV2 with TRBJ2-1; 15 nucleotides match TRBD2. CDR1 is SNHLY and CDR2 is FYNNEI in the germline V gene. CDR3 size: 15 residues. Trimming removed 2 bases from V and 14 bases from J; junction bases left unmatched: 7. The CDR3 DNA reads TGTGCCAGCAGTGAACTCGGGACTAGCGGGAGGAGCAAGTTCTTC. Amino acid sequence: CASSELGTSGRSKFF.

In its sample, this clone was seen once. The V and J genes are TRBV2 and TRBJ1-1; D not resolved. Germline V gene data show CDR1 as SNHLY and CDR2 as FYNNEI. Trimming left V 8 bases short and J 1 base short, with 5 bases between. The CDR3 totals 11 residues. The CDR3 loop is CASQGNTEAFF. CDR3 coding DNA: TGTGCCAGCCAAGGGAACACTGAAGCTTTCTTT.

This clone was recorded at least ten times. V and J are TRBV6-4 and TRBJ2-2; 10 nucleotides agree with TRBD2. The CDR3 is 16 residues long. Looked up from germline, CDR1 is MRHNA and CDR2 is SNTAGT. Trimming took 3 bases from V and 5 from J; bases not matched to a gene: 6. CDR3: CASSERSGRGTGELFF. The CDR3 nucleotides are TGTGCCAGCAGTGAACGGAGCGGGAGGGGAACCGGGGAGCTGTTTTTT.

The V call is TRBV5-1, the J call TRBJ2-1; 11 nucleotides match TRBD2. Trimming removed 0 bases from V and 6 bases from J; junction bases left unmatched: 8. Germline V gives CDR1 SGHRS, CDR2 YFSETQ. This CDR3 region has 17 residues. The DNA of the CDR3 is TGCGCCAGCAGCTTGGCCTTAGCGGGAGGGCCAACCAATGAGCAGTTCTTC. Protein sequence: CASSLALAGGPTNEQFF.

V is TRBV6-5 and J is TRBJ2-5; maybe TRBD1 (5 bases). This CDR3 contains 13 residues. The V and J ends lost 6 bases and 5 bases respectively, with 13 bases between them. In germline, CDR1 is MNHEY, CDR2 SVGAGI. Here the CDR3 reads CASRFQGGETQYF. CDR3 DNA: TGTGCCAGCAGATTCCAGGGTGGGGAGACCCAGTACTTC.

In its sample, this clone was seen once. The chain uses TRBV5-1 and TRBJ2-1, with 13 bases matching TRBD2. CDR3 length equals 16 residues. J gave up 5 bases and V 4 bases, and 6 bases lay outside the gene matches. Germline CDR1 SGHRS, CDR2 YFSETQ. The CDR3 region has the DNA TGCGCCAGCAGCCGAGAACTAGCGGGAGGGGACAATGAGCAGTTCTTC. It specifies CASSRELAGGDNEQFF.

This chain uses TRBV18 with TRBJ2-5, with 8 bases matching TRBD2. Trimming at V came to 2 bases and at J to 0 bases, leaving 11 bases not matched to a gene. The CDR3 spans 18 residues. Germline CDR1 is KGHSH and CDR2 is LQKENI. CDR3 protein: CASSPRSIAGRYQETQYF. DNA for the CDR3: TGTGCCAGCTCACCAAGATCTATAGCGGGAAGGTACCAAGAGACCCAGTACTTC. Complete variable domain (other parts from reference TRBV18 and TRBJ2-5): NAGVMQNPRHLVRRRGQEARLRCSPMKGHSHVYWYRQLPEEGLKFMVYLQKENIIDESGMPKERFSAEFPKEGPSILRIQQVVRGDSAAYFCASSPRSIAGRYQETQYFGPGTRLLVL.

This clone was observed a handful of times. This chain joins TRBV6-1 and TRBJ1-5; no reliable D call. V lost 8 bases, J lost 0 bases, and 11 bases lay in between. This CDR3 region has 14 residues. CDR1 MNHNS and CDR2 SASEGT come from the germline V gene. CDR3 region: CASRRLLSNQPQHF. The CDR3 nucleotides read TGTGCCAGCCGGCGACTTCTTAGCAATCAGCCCCAGCATTTT.

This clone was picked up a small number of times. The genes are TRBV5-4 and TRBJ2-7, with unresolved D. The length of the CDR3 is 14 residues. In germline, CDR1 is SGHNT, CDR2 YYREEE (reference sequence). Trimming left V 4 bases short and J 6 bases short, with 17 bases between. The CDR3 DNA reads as TGTGCCAGCAGCCGCGCCTCCCTAAGCTCCGAGCAGTACTTC. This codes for CASSRASLSSEQYF.

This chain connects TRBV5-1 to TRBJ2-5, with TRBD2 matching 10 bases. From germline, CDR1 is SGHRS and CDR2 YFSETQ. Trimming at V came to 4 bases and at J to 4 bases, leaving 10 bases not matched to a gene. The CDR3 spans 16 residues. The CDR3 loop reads CASSQDLAGVGETQYF. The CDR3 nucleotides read TGCGCCAGCAGCCAGGACCTAGCGGGAGTAGGAGAGACCCAGTACTTC.

CDR3 in amino acids: CASSFRRVGYEQYF. The DNA for the CDR3 is TGTGCCAGCAGTTTTCGGCGGGTCGGCTACGAGCAGTACTTC. V gene TRBV27 combines with J gene TRBJ2-7, with a tentative D call TRBD2 (5 bases). Trimming pared 3 bases from V and 3 bases from J, leaving 12 bases between. Germline V gives CDR1 MNHEY, CDR2 SMNVEV (reference sequence). The CDR3 length is 14 residues.

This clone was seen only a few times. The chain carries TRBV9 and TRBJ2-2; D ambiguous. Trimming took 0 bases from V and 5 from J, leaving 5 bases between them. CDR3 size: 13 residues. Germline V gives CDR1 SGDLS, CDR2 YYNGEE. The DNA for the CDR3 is TGTGCCAGCAGCGTAGGGCCGACCGGGGAGCTGTTTTTT. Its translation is CASSVGPTGELFF.

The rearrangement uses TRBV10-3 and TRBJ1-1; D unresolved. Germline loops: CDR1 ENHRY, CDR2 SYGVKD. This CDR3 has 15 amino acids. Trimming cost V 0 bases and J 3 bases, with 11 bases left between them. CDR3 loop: CAISESGGRDTEAFF. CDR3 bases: TGTGCCATCAGTGAGTCGGGAGGAAGGGACACTGAAGCTTTCTTT.

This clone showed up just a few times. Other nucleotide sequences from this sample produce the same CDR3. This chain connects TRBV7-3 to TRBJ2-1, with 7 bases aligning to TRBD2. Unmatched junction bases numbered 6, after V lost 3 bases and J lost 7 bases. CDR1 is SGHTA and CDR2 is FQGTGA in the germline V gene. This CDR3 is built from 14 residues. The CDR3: CASSLAGVANEQFF. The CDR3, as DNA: TGTGCCAGCAGCTTGGCGGGAGTGGCAAATGAGCAGTTCTTC. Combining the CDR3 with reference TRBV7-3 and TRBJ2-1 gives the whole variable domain GAGVSQTPSNKVTEKGKYVELRCDPISGHTALYWYRQSLGQGPEFLIYFQGTGAADDSGLPNDRFFAVRPEGSVSTLKIQRTERGDSAVYLCASSLAGVANEQFFGPGTRLTVL.

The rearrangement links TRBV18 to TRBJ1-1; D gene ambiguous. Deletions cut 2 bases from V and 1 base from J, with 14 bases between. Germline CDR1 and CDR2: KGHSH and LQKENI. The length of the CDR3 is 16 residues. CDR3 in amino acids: CASSPDMSVGNTEAFF. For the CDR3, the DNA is TGTGCCAGCTCACCAGACATGAGTGTTGGGAACACTGAAGCTTTCTTT.